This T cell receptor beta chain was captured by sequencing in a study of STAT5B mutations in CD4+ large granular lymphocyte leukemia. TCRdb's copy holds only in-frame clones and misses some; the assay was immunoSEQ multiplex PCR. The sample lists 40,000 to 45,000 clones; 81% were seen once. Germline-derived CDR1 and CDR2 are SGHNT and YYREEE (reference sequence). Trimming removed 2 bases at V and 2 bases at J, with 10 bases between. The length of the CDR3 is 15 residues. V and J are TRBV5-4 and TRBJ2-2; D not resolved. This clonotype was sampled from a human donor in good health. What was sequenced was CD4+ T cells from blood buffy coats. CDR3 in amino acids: CASSFYGFNTGELFF. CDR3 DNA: TGTGCCAGCAGCTTTTACGGATTTAACACCGGGGAGCTGTTTTTT.